A selection of T cell receptor beta chains follows, all from one sample in a study of blood T cell repertoires in COVID-19. The method was immunoSEQ multiplex PCR; TCRdb's version includes in-frame clones alone and lacks a portion of them. The table has 250,000 to 300,000 clones, 85% to 90% seen once. Material: peripheral blood. Receptor source: a woman between 45 and 65 years old with COVID-19, enrolled during active disease. Both conserved end residues are part of each CDR3. The order of the fields is J gene, V gene, D gene, clone size, CDR3 DNA, CDR3 protein. A D gene is named only where the DNA matches it firmly. The listing skips clone size in some rows; elsewhere it reads once, few, many or a size class.

TRBJ2-7 TRBV10-1 - - TGCGCCAGCAGTTACGGGACACTCTCCTACGAGCAGTACTTC CASSYGTLSYEQYF
TRBJ2-7 TRBV9 - - TGTGCCAGCAGCGTAGGTTTCGGGGGAAAAAACCTGGAGCAGTACTTC CASSVGFGGKNLEQYF
TRBJ2-3 TRBV15 TRBD2 once TGTGCCACCAGCAGAGACCCGACTAGCGGTAGCACAGATACGCAGTATTTT CATSRDPTSGSTDTQYF
TRBJ1-3 TRBV6-5 TRBD1 - TGTGCCAGCAGTCCCCTAGACAGGGCTGGAAACACCATATATTTT CASSPLDRAGNTIYF
TRBJ2-7 TRBV6-2/TRBV6-3 TRBD2 many TGTGCCAGCAGTTCCCTGGGTCCGGGAGGGAGCTCCTACGAGCAGTACTTC CASSSLGPGGSSYEQYF
TRBJ1-2 TRBV6-6 - - TGTGCCAGCAGTTACTCACCACTCTACTATGGCTACACCTTC CASSYSPLYYGYTF
TRBJ2-3 TRBV11-2 - - TGTGCCAGCAGTTTCCGGACTGGGATGATAACAGATACGCAGTATTTT CASSFRTGMITDTQYF
TRBJ2-7 TRBV4-1 - - TGCGCCAGCAGCCAAAGATTGCCAGGGGCCTACGAGCAGTACTTC CASSQRLPGAYEQYF
TRBJ1-2 TRBV19 TRBD1 - TGTGCCAGTACCGGACAGGGCGGGGTGGGCTACACCTTC CASTGQGGVGYTF
TRBJ1-2 TRBV28 - once TGTGCCAGCAGAACTGACACAATATATGGCTACACCTTC CASRTDTIYGYTF
TRBJ2-7 TRBV5-1 - - TGCGCCAGCAGCTTGGTTGGTCTGCGGCGGAGCGAGCAGTACTTC CASSLVGLRRSEQYF
TRBJ1-1 TRBV5-1 - - TGCGCCAGCAGCTTGGGGTTGGCAGGGGTCACTGAAGCTTTCTTT CASSLGLAGVTEAFF
TRBJ2-7 TRBV4-1 TRBD1 - TGCGCCAGCAGCCATTCAGACAGGGGCACCTACGAGCAGTACTTC CASSHSDRGTYEQYF
TRBJ2-7 TRBV11-1 - - TGTGCCAGCAGCTTAGCGCGCGGCGGGTTTTACGAGCAGTACTTC CASSLARGGFYEQYF
TRBJ2-7 TRBV29-1 TRBD1 - TGCAGCGCTTGGGACAGCGGCACTGGGGAGCAGTACTTC CSAWDSGTGEQYF
TRBJ2-1 TRBV5-1 TRBD2 - TGCGCCAGCAGCCTCCATCCCGGGACTAGCGGGAGGGGCAATGAGCAGTTCTTC CASSLHPGTSGRGNEQFF
TRBJ2-1 TRBV18 TRBD2 - TGTGCCAGCTCACTCAGAGCGGGACTCGGGGACAATGAGCAGTTCTTC CASSLRAGLGDNEQFF
TRBJ2-1 TRBV3-1/TRBV3-2 TRBD2 - TGTGCCAGCAGACGGACTAGTTTCAATGAGCAGTTCTTC CASRRTSFNEQFF
TRBJ1-1 TRBV15 TRBD1 few TGTGCCACCAGCAGAGATACCCAGGGGGGTGAAGCTTTCTTT CATSRDTQGGEAFF
TRBJ2-3 TRBV2 - - TGTGCCAGCGCCCGCACGGTCACTAGCACAGATACGCAGTATTTT CASARTVTSTDTQYF
TRBJ2-2 TRBV6-2/TRBV6-3 - - TGTGCCAGCAGCCTACTGGGGGAGCTGTTTTTT CASSLLGELFF
TRBJ1-4 TRBV6-6 TRBD1 - TGTGCCAGCAGACGCGACAGGGAATTAGAAAAACTGTTTTTT CASRRDRELEKLFF
TRBJ2-2 TRBV2 TRBD2 - TGTGCCAGCAGTTGGGACTACTCCACCGGGGAGCTGTTTTTT CASSWDYSTGELFF
TRBJ2-5 TRBV7-6 TRBD1 - TGTGCCAGCAGCCCAGGGGGCCCGACAGGAGAGACCCAGTACTTC CASSPGGPTGETQYF
TRBJ1-4 TRBV6-5 - - TGTGCCAGCAGCAAACAGGGAACTAATGAAAAACTGTTTTTT CASSKQGTNEKLFF
TRBJ1-2 TRBV6-5 - - TGTGCCAGCAATAGGGCAGGGTCCGGCTATGGCTACACCTTC CASNRAGSGYGYTF
TRBJ2-2 TRBV19 - - TGTGCCAGTAGTTTCGGACAGAAACCCACCGGGGAGCTGTTTTTT CASSFGQKPTGELFF
TRBJ1-1 TRBV7-9 - - TGTGCCAGCAGCTTTTTTATCTCGAACACTGAAGCTTTCTTT CASSFFISNTEAFF
TRBJ2-5 TRBV27 TRBD1 - TGTGCCAGCAGTTCGTCAATGGGACAGGGTGTAGAGACCCAGTACTTC CASSSSMGQGVETQYF
TRBJ2-7 TRBV11-2 - - TGTGCCAGCAGCTTAGAAGCGGGTCACTCCTACGAGCAGTACTTC CASSLEAGHSYEQYF
TRBJ2-3 TRBV5-4 - - TGTGCCAGCAGCTTTTTTCCAGGGGTCCCCACAGATACGCAGTATTTT CASSFFPGVPTDTQYF
TRBJ2-2 TRBV18 - - TGTGCCAGCTCACCAGGAGTCGGGGGGCGAGTCGGGGAGCTGTTTTTT CASSPGVGGRVGELFF
TRBJ1-4 TRBV5-1 - - TGCGCCAGCAGCTCAACTACAGTGAGGGTTAATGAAAAACTGTTTTTT CASSSTTVRVNEKLFF
TRBJ2-1 TRBV5-1 - - TGCGCCAGCAGCTGGGGCAATAATGAGCAGTTCTTC CASSWGNNEQFF
TRBJ1-5 TRBV5-5 - - TGTGCCAGCAGCTCCAGCCCTCAGTACTACAGCAATCAGCCCCAGCATTTT CASSSSPQYYSNQPQHF
TRBJ1-1 TRBV29-1 - - TGCACCGACGGAGGGCGAGAATTCACTGAAGCTTTCTTT CTDGGREFTEAFF
TRBJ1-2 TRBV30 TRBD1 - TGTGCCTGGAGTGTAAACAACAGGGGGTTTTATGGCTACACCTTC CAWSVNNRGFYGYTF
TRBJ1-2 TRBV19 - - TGTGCCAGTAGTTGGGGTCGCGGGGGAGGCTACACCTTC CASSWGRGGGYTF
TRBJ2-1 TRBV5-4 TRBD2 - TGTGCCAGCAGCCCCCAGACTAGCCCGACCTACAATGAGCAGTTCTTC CASSPQTSPTYNEQFF
TRBJ1-4 TRBV2 TRBD1 once TGTGCCAGCAGTGGGAGGGACAGGGGCTATGAAAAACTGTTTTTT CASSGRDRGYEKLFF
TRBJ2-3 TRBV11-3 TRBD2 - TGTGCCAGCAGCTTAGGGCTACCGGGAGGGACAGATACGCAGTATTTT CASSLGLPGGTDTQYF
TRBJ1-2 TRBV24-1 TRBD1 - TGTGCCACCAGTGATCACAGGGGGGGTAACTATGGCTACACCTTC CATSDHRGGNYGYTF
TRBJ2-3 TRBV19 - - TGTGCCAGTAGTATTGGACTCACAGGGGATACGCAGTATTTT CASSIGLTGDTQYF
TRBJ1-1 TRBV3-1/TRBV3-2 TRBD1 - TGTGCCAGCAGCCAAGATACGAGGGGGCGAGCTTTCTTT CASSQDTRGRAFF
TRBJ1-1 TRBV29-1 - - TGCAGCGTTGAAGGGCGGGAAAAGAACACTGAAGCTTTCTTT CSVEGREKNTEAFF
TRBJ1-5 TRBV6-5 - - TGTGCCAGTACAGTAAAGGACAATCAGCCCCAGCATTTT CASTVKDNQPQHF
TRBJ2-5 TRBV7-9 TRBD2 - TGTGCCAGCGTACCGGGACTAGCGGGACAAGAGACCCAGTACTTC CASVPGLAGQETQYF
TRBJ2-2 TRBV29-1 TRBD1 - TGCAGCGTTGGAGAGCCAACAGGGGCCGGGGAGCTGTTTTTT CSVGEPTGAGELFF
TRBJ2-3 TRBV4-2 - - TGTGCCAGCAGCCAAGGGCTCGTGACTAGGTACTACACAGATACGCAGTATTTT CASSQGLVTRYYTDTQYF
TRBJ1-1 TRBV14 TRBD1 - TGTGCCAGCAGCCAAACCCGGGACAGGGGTACTGAAGCTTTCTTT CASSQTRDRGTEAFF
TRBJ2-1 TRBV27 TRBD2 - TGTGCCAGCAGTCTCAGGCTAGCGGGAGTTGGTGAGCAGTTCTTC CASSLRLAGVGEQFF
TRBJ2-7 TRBV19 - - TGTGCCAGTAGTCCCTACAGGGTCGCCGAGCAGTACTTC CASSPYRVAEQYF
TRBJ1-5 TRBV2 TRBD1 once TGTGCCAGCAGGCTGACAGGGAGTAGCAATCAGCCCCAGCATTTT CASRLTGSSNQPQHF